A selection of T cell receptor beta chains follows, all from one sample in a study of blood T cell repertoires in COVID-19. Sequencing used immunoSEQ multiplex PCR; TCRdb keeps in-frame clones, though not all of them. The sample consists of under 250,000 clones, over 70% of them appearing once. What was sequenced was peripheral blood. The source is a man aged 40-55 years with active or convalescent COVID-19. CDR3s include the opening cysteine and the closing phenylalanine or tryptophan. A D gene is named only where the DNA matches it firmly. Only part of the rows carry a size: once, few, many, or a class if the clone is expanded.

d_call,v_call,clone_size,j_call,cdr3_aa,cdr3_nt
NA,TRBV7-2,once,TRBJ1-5,CASSSSGDNQPQHF,TGTGCCAGCAGCTCCAGCGGGGACAATCAGCCCCAGCATTTT
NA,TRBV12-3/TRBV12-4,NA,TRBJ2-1,CASRTGVNEQFF,TGTGCCAGCAGAACCGGGGTCAATGAGCAGTTCTTC
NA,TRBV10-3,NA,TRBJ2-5,CASRGGKETQYF,TGTGCCTCGAGGGGGGGGAAAGAGACCCAGTACTTC
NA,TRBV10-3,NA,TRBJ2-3,CAISALAASTDTQYF,TGTGCCATCAGTGCCCTAGCAGCTAGCACAGATACGCAGTATTTT
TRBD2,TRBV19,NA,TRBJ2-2,CASTPGAGERSGELFF,TGTGCCAGTACCCCGGGAGCGGGAGAACGAAGCGGGGAGCTGTTTTTT
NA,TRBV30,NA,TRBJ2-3,CAWSVGGAHDTQYF,TGTGCCTGGAGTGTCGGGGGAGCACACGATACGCAGTATTTT
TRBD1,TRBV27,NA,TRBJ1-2,CASSLRSQGARYTF,TGTGCCAGCAGTTTAAGAAGCCAGGGGGCTCGCTACACCTTC
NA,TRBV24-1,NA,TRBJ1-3,CATSDPGGLNGTTIYF,TGTGCCACCAGTGATCCCGGAGGACTGAACGGTACCACCATATATTTT
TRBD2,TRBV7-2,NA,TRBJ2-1,CASSFSAGTSSYNEQFF,TGTGCCAGCAGCTTTAGCGCCGGGACTAGCTCCTACAATGAGCAGTTCTTC
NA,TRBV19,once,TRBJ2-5,CASREDRQETQYF,TGTGCCAGTAGGGAAGACAGACAAGAGACCCAGTACTTC
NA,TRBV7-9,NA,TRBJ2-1,CASDKQGPSSYNEQFF,TGTGCCAGCGACAAACAGGGCCCGAGCTCCTACAATGAGCAGTTCTTC
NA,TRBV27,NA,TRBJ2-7,CASSLQGITYEQYF,TGTGCCAGCAGTTTACAGGGGATTACCTACGAGCAGTACTTC
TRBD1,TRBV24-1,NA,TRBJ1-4,CATSDKTAGTGEMGEKLFF,TGTGCCACCAGTGATAAAACCGCCGGGACAGGGGAGATGGGAGAAAAACTGTTTTTT
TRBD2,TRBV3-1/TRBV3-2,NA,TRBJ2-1,CASSQDLRLAGGWNEQFF,TGTGCCAGCAGCCAAGATCTTAGGCTAGCGGGAGGGTGGAATGAGCAGTTCTTC
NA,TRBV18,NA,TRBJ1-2,CASSQDSSYGYTF,TGTGCCAGCTCTCAGGACAGCTCCTATGGCTACACCTTC
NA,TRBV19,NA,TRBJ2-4,CASSGGLKNIQYF,TGTGCCAGTAGTGGGGGACTCAAAAACATTCAGTACTTC
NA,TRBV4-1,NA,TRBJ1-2,CASSQDGGVYGYTF,TGCGCCAGCAGCCAAGATGGGGGGGTATATGGCTACACCTTC
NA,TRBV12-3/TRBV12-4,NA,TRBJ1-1,CASTGGFLAFF,TGTGCCAGCACCGGGGGGTTTCTAGCTTTCTTT
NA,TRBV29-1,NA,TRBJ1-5,CSVSIPSEPQHF,TGCAGCGTTTCGATACCCTCGGAGCCCCAGCATTTT
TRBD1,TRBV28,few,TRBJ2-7,CASSPGQEPYEQYF,TGTGCCAGCAGTCCGGGACAGGAACCCTACGAGCAGTACTTC
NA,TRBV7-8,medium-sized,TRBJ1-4,CASSLAGRNEKLFF,TGTGCCAGCAGCTTAGCCGGTCGAAATGAAAAACTGTTTTTT
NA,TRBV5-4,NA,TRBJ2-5,CASSLGATRTETQYF,TGTGCCAGCAGCTTGGGCGCGACTAGGACGGAGACCCAGTACTTC
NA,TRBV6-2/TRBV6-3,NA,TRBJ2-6,CASSWGSGANVLTF,TGTGCCAGCAGTTGGGGCTCCGGGGCCAACGTCCTGACTTTC
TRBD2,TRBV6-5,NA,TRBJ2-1,CASSPGTRPSNEQFF,TGTGCCAGCAGCCCGGGGACTAGGCCCTCCAATGAGCAGTTCTTC
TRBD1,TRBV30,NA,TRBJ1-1,CASQGDSLNTEAFF,TGTGCCAGCCAGGGGGACAGTTTGAACACTGAAGCTTTCTTT
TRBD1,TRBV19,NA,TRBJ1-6,CASRTGFGDSPLHF,TGTGCCAGTAGGACAGGGTTTGGCGATTCACCCCTCCACTTT
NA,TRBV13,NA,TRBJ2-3,CASSPRLGEGTDTQYF,TGTGCCAGCAGCCCGAGACTAGGGGAAGGCACAGATACGCAGTATTTT
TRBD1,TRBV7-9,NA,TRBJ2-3,CASSSGTGGGTDTQYF,TGTGCCAGCAGCTCCGGGACAGGGGGCGGCACAGATACGCAGTATTTT
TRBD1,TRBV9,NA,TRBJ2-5,CASSRVGDRIQETQYF,TGTGCCAGCAGCCGAGTTGGGGACAGGATCCAAGAGACCCAGTACTTC
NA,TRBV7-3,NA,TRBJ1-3,CASSLGGGPGNTIYF,TGTGCCAGCAGCTTGGGCGGGGGGCCTGGAAACACCATATATTTT
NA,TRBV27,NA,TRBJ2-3,CASSLRGLQDTDTQYF,TGTGCCAGCAGTTTAAGGGGACTCCAAGACACAGATACGCAGTATTTT
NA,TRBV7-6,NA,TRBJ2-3,CASSTGDTQYF,TGTGCCAGCAGCACCGGGGATACGCAGTATTTT
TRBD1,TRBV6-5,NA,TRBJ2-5,CASSSGTGLETQYF,TGTGCCAGCAGTTCCGGGACAGGGCTCGAGACCCAGTACTTC
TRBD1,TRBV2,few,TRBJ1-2,CASARQGTNYGYTF,TGTGCCAGCGCCCGACAGGGGACCAACTATGGCTACACCTTC
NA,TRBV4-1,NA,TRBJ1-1,CASSQVMNTEAFF,TGCGCCAGCAGCCAAGTCATGAACACTGAAGCTTTCTTT
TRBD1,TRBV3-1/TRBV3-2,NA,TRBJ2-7,CASSQEPPAGGPYEQYF,TGTGCCAGCAGCCAAGAGCCCCCGGCAGGGGGCCCCTACGAGCAGTACTTC
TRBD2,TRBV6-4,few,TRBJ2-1,CASSDLAAIGNEQFF,TGTGCCAGCAGTGATCTAGCGGCCATCGGGAATGAGCAGTTCTTC
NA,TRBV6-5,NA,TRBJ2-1,CASSYSMGSNNEQFF,TGTGCCAGCAGTTACTCGATGGGCTCTAACAATGAGCAGTTCTTC
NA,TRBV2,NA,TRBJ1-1,CASRLKFGNTEAFF,TGTGCCAGCAGGCTAAAGTTTGGGAACACTGAAGCTTTCTTT
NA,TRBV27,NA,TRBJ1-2,CASSPDTLGYTF,TGTGCCAGCAGTCCCGACACACTTGGCTACACCTTC
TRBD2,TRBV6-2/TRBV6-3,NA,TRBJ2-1,CASSYWQGRAGGYNEQFF,TGTGCCAGCAGTTACTGGCAGGGGCGAGCGGGGGGCTACAATGAGCAGTTCTTC
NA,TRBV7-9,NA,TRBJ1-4,CASSLGENEKLFF,TGTGCCAGCAGCTTAGGAGAGAATGAAAAACTGTTTTTT
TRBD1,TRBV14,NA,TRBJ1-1,CASSQDLGTGLDTEAFF,TGTGCCAGCAGCCAAGATCTTGGGACAGGGTTGGACACTGAAGCTTTCTTT
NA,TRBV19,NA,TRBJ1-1,CASSRQRNTEAFF,TGTGCCAGTAGTAGGCAGCGGAACACTGAAGCTTTCTTT